This T cell receptor beta chain was recovered during a study of blood T cell repertoires in COVID-19. Study-level background: Donors in the United States, Italy and Spain gave samples during acute or convalescent COVID-19. T cells, B-cell-depleted T cells, or PBMCs supplied cDNA or gDNA.

As processed by the authors: Reference gene primer amplification yielded estimated nucleated cell counts. Repertoires were generated with immunoSEQ multiplex PCR, while TCRdb's copy carries only in-frame clones and drops some. That table furnishes V, J and clone size, whereas the DNA furnished D and trimming. The repertoire includes about 58,000 clones, 89% of them detected once, and around 15% sits in the top ten. The CDR3 covers 12 residues. The ends were cut back, 7 bases at V and 3 bases at J, with 6 bases in the middle. V usage is TRBV12-3 or TRBV12-4 and J usage is TRBJ2-2; D is unresolved. Sequencing was carried out using peripheral blood. This TCR was recovered from a woman aged 60-75 years with active COVID-19. CDR3 amino acids: CASILYTGELFF. CDR3 nucleotide sequence: TGTGCCAGCATTCTATACACCGGGGAGCTGTTTTTT.